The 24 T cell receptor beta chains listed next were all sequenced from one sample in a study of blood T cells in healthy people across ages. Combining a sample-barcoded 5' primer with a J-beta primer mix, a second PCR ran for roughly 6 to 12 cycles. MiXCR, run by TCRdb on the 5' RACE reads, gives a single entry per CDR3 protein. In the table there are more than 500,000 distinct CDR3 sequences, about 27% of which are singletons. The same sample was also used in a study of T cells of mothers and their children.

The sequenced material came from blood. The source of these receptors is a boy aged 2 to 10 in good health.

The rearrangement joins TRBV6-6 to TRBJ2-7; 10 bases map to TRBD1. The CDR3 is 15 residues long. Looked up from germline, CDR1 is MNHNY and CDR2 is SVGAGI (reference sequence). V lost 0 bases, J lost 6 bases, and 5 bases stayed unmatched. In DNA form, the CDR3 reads TGTGCCAGCAGTTACTCAGGGACAGGGGAATCCGAGCAGTACTTC. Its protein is CASSYSGTGESEQYF.

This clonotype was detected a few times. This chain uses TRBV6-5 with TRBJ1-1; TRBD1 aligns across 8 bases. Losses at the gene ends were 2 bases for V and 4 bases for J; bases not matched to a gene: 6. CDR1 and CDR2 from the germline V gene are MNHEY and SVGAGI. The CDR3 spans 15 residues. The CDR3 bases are TGTGCCAGCAGTTACCGGCCAACAGGGGGCACTGAAGCTTTCTTT. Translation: CASSYRPTGGTEAFF.

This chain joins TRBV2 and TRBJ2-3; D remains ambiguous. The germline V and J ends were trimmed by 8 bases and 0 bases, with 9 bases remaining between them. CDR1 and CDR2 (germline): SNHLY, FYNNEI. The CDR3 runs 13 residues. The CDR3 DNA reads TGTGCCAGCCATAAACAGAGCACAGATACGCAGTATTTT. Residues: CASHKQSTDTQYF.

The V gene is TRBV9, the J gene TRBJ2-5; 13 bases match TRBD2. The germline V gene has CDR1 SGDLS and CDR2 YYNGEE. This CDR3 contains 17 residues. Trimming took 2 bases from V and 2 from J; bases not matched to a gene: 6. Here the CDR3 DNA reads TGTGCCAGCAGCGTGGGACTAGCGGGACCGGTTCAAGAGACCCAGTACTTC. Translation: CASSVGLAGPVQETQYF. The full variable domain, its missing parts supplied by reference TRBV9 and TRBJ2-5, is DSGVTQTPKHLITATGQRVTLRCSPRSGDLSVYWYQQSLDQGLQFLIQYYNGEERAKGNILERFSAQQFPDLHSELNLSSLELGDSALYFCASSVGLAGPVQETQYFGPGTRLLVL.

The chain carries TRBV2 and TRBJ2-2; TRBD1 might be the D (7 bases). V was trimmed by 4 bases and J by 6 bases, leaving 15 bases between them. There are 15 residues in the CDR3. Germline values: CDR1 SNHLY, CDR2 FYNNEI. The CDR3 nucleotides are TGTGCCAGCAGTGTGAGGAGGGGGCGGTCCGGGGAGCTGTTTTTT. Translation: CASSVRRGRSGELFF.

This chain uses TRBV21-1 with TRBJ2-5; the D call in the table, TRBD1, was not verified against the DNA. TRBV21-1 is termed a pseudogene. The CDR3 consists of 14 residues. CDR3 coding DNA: TGTGCCAGCAGCTATACAGGGGTCAAGGAGACCCAGTACTTC. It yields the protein CASSYTGVKETQYF.

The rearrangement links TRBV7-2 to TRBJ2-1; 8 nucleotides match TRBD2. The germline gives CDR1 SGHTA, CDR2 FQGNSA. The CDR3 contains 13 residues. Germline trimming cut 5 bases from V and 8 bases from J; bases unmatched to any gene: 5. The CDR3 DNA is TGTGCCAGCAGCCCAGCGGGGGTACATGAGCAGTTCTTC. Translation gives CASSPAGVHEQFF.

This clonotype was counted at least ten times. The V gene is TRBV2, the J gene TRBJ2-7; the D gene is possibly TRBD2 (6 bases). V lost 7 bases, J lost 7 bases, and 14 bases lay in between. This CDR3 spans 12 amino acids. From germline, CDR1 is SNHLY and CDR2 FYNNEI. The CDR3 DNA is TGTGCCAGCAACCGGGGGTCCGGGGAGCAGTACTTC. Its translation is CASNRGSGEQYF.

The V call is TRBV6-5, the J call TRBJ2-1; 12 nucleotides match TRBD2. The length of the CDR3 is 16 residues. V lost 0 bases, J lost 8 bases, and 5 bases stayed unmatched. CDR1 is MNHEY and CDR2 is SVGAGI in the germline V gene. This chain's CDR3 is CASSYSPLAGGYEQFF. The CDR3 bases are TGTGCCAGCAGTTACTCGCCACTAGCGGGAGGCTATGAGCAGTTCTTC.

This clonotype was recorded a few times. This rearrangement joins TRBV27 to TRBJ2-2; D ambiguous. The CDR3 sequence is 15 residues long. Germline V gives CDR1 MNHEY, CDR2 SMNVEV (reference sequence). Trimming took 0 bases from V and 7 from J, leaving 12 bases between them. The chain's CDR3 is CASSLSVAWGGELFF. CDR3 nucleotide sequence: TGTGCCAGCAGTTTATCCGTCGCGTGGGGCGGGGAGCTGTTTTTT.

Here the CDR3 DNA reads TGTGCCAGCAGTTACTCTCTAGCGGGAGATGTCGATGAGCAGTTCTTC. It encodes CASSYSLAGDVDEQFF. The rearrangement links TRBV6-2 or TRBV6-3 to TRBJ2-1; 10 bases fit TRBD2. Looked up from germline, CDR1 is MNHEY and CDR2 is SVGEGT. This CDR3 contains 16 residues. J was trimmed by 8 bases and V by 0 bases; bases with no gene match: 7.

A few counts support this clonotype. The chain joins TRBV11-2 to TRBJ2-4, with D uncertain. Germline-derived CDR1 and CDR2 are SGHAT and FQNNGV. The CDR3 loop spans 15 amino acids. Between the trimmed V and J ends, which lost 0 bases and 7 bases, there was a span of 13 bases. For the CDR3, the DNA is TGTGCCAGCAGCTTAGAAGGCTGGGGTAAGAACATTCAGTACTTC. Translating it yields CASSLEGWGKNIQYF. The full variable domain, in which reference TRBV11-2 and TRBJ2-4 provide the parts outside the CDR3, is EAGVAQSPRYKIIEKRQSVAFWCNPISGHATLYWYQQILGQGPKLLIQFQNNGVVDDSQLPKDRFSAERLKGVDSTLKIQPAKLEDSAVYLCASSLEGWGKNIQYFGAGTRLSVL.

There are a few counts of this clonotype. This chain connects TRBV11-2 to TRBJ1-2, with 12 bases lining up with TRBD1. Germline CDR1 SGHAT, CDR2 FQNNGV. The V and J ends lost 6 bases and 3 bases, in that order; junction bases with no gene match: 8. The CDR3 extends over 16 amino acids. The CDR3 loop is CASRLGQGARHYGYTF. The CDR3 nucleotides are TGTGCCAGCAGGTTGGGACAGGGGGCGCGTCACTATGGCTACACCTTC.

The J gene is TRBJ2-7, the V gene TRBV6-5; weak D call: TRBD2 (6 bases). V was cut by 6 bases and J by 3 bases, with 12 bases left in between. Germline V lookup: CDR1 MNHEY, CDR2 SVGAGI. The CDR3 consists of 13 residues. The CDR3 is CASRNGGGYEQYF. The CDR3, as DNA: TGTGCCAGCAGAAACGGGGGAGGCTACGAGCAGTACTTC.

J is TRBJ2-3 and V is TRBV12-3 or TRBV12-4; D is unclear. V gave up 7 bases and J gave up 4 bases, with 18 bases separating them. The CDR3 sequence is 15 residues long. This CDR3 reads CASTSFSSAADTQYF. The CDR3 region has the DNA TGTGCCAGCACCTCCTTCAGTTCAGCCGCAGATACGCAGTATTTT.

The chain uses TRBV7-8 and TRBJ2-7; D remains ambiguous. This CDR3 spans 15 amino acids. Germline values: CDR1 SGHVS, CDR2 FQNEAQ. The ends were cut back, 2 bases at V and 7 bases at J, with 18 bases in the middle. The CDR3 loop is CASSLLSSAAREQYF. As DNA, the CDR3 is TGTGCCAGCAGCTTACTCAGCTCAGCCGCCCGAGAGCAGTACTTC.

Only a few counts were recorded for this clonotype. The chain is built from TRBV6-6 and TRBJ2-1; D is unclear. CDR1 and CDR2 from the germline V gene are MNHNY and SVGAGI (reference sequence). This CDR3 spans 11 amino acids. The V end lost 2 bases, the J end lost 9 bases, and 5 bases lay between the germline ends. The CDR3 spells CASSYGVEQFF. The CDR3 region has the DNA TGTGCCAGCAGTTACGGGGTTGAGCAGTTCTTC.

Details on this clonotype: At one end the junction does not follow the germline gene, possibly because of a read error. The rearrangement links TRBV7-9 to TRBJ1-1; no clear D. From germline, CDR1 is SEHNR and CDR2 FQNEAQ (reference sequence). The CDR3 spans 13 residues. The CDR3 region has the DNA TGTGCCGGCAGCTTTGAAGGTTACACTGAAGCTTTCTTT. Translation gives CAGSFEGYTEAFF.

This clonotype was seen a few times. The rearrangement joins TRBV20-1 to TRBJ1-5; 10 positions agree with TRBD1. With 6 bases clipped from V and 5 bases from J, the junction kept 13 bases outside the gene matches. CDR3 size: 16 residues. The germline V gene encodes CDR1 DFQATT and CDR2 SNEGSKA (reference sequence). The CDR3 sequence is CSASSAPGQGHQPQHF. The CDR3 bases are TGCAGTGCAAGTTCCGCTCCGGGACAGGGGCATCAGCCCCAGCATTTT.

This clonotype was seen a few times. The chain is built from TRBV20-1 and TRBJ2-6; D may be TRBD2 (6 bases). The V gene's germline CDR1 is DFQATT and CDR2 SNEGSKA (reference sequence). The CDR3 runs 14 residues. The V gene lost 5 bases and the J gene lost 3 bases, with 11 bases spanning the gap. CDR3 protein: CSARASDGANVLTF. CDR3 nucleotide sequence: TGCAGTGCTCGGGCTAGCGATGGGGCCAACGTCCTGACTTTC.

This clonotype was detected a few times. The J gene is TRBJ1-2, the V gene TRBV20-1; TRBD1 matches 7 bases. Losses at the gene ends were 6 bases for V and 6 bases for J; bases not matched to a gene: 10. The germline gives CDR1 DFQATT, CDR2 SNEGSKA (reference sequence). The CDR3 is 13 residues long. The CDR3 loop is CSAWDSKNDGYTF. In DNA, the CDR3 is TGCAGTGCATGGGACAGTAAAAACGATGGCTACACCTTC.

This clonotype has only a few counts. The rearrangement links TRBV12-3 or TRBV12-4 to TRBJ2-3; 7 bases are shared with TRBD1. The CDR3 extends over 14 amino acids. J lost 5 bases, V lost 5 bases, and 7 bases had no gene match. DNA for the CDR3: TGTGCCAGCAGTCAGACAGGGCAAGGAGATACGCAGTATTTT. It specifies CASSQTGQGDTQYF.

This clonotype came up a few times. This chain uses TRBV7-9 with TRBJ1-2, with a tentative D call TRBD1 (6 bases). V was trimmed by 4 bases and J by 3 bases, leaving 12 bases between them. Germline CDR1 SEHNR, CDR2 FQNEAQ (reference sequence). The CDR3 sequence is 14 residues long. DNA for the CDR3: TGTGCCAGCAGCTCAAGGACAGCTGACTATGGCTACACCTTC. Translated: CASSSRTADYGYTF.

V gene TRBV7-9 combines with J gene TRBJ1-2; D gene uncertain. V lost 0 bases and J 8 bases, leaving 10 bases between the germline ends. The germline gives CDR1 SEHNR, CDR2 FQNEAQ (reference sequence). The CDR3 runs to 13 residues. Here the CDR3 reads CASSLASVGGYTF. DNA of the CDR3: TGTGCCAGCAGCTTAGCCTCAGTGGGGGGCTACACCTTC. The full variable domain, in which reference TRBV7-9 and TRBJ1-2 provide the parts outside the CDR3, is DTGVSQNPRHKITKRGQNVTFRCDPISEHNRLYWYRQTLGQGPEFLTYFQNEAQLEKSRLLSDRFSAERPKGSFSTLEIQRTEQGDSAMYLCASSLASVGGYTFGSGTRLTVV.